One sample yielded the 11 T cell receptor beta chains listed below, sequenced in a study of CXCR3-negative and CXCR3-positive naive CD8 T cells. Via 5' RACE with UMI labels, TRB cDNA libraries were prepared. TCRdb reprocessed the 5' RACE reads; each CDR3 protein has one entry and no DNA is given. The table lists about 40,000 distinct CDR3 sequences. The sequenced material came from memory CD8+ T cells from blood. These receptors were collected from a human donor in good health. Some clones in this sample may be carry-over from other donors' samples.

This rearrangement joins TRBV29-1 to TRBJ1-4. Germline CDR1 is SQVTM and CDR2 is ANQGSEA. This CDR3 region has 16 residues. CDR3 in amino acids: CSVETLLTATNEKLFF. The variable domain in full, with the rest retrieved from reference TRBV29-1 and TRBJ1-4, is SAVISQKPSRDICQRGTSLTIQCQVDSQVTMMFWYRQQPGQSLTLIATANQGSEATYESGFVIDKFPISRPNLTFSTLTVSNMSPEDSSIYLCSVETLLTATNEKLFFGSGTQLSVL.

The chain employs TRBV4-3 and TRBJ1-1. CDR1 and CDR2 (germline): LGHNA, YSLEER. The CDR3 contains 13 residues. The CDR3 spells CASSLGRTSEAFF.

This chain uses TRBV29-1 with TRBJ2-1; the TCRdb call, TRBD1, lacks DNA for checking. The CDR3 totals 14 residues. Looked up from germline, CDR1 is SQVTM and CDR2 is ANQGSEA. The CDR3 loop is CSVEVAKKGTEQFF.

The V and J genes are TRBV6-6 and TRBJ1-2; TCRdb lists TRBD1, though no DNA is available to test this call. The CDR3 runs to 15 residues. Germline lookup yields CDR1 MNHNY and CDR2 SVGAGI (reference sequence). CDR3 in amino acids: CASSYPDSDENGYTF.

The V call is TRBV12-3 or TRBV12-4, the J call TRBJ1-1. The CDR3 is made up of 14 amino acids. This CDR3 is CASSFRGGNTEAFF.

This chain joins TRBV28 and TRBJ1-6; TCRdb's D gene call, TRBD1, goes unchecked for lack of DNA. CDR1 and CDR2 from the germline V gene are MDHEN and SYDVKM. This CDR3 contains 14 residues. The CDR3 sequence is CASSFGQEDSPLHF.

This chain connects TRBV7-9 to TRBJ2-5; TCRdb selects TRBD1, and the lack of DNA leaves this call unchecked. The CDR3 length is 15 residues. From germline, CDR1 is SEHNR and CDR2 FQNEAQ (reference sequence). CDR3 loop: CASSSPGARGETQYF.

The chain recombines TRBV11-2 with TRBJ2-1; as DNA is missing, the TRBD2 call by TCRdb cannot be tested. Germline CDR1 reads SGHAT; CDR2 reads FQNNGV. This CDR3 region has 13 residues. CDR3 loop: CASSSLIAGEQFF.

CDR3 amino acids: CASSQDHRGLIGAFF. The chain carries TRBV3-1 and TRBJ1-1; TCRdb's assignment of TRBD1 cannot be checked, as there is no DNA. The CDR3 contains 15 residues. Germline assignment: CDR1 LGHDT and CDR2 YNNKEL (reference sequence).

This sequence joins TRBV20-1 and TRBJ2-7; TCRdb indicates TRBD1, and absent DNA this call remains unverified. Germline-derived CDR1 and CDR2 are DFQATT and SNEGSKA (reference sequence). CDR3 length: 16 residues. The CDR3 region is CSARTWAGTDDGEQYF.

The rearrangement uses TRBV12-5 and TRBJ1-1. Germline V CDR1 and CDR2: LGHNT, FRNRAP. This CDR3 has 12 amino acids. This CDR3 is CASGYGATEAFF.